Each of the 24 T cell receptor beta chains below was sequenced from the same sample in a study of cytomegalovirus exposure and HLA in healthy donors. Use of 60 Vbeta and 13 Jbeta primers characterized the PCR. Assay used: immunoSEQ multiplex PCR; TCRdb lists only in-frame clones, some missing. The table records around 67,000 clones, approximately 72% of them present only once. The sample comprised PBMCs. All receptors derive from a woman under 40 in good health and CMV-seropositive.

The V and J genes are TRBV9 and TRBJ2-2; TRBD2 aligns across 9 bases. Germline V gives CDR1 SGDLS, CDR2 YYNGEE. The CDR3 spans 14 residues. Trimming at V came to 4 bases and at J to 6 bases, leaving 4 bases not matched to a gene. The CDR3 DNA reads TGTGCCAGCAGCCCGGGACTAGCATCCGGGGAGCTGTTTTTT. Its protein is CASSPGLASGELFF.

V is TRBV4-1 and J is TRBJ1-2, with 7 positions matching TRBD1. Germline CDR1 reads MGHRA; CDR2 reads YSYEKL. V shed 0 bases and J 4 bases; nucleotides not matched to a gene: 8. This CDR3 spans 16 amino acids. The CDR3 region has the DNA TGCGCCAGCAGCCAAGATAAGGGACAGACGCTCTATGGCTACACCTTC. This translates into CASSQDKGQTLYGYTF.

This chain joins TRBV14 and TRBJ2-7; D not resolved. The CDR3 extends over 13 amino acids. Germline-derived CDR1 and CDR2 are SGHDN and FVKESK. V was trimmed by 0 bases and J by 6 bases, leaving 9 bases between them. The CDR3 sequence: CASSQDLTSEQYF. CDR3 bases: TGTGCCAGCAGCCAAGATCTCACCAGCGAGCAGTACTTC.

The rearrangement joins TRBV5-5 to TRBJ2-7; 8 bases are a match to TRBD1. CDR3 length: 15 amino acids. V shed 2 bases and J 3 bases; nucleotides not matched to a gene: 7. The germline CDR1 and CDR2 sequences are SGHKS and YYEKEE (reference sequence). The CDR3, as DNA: TGTGCCAGCAGCTTCTCAGGGGGCCGCTACTACGAGCAGTACTTC. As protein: CASSFSGGRYYEQYF.

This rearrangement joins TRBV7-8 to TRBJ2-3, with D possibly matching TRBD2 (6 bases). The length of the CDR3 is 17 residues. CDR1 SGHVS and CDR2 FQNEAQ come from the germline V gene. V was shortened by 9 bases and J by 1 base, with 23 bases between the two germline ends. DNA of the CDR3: TGTGCCAGTATAGGTGGGGCGGGGCCCTCGGGCACAGATACGCAGTATTTT. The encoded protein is CASIGGAGPSGTDTQYF.

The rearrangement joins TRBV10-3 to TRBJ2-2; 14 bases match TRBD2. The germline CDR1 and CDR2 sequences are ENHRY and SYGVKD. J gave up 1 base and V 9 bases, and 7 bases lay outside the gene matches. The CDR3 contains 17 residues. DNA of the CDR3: TGTGCCATTCCCGGGACTAGCGGGAGAGGGAACACCGGGGAGCTGTTTTTT. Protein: CAIPGTSGRGNTGELFF.

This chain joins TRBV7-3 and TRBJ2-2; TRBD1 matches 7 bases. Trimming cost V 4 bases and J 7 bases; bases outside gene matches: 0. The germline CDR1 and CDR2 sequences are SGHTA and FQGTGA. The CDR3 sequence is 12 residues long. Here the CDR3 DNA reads TGTGCCAGCAGCTACAGGGGCGGGGAGCTGTTTTTT. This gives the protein CASSYRGGELFF.

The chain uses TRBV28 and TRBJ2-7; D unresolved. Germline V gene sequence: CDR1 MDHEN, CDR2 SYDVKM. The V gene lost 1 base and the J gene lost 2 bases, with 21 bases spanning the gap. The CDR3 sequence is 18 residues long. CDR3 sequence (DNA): TGTGCCAGCAGTTTATTCCTCGACTTAACCCCCTTGGCCTACGAGCAGTACTTC. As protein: CASSLFLDLTPLAYEQYF.

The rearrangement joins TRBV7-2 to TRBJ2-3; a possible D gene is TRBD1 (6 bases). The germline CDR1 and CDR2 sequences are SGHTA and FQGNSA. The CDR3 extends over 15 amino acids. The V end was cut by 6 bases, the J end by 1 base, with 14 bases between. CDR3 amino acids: CASSSPGHRTDTQYF. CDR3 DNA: TGTGCCAGCAGTTCACCGGGACATCGCACAGATACGCAGTATTTT. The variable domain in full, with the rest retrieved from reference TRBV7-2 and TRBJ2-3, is GAGVSQSPSNKVTEKGKDVELRCDPISGHTALYWYRQSLGQGLEFLIYFQGNSAPDKSGLPSDRFSAERTGGSVSTLTIQRTQQEDSAVYLCASSSPGHRTDTQYFGPGTRLTVL.

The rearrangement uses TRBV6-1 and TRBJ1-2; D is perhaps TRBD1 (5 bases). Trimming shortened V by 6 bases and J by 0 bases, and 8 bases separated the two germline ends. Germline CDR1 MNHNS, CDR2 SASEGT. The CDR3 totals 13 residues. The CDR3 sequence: CASSHRTNYGYTF. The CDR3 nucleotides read TGTGCCAGCAGCCACAGGACTAACTATGGCTACACCTTC.

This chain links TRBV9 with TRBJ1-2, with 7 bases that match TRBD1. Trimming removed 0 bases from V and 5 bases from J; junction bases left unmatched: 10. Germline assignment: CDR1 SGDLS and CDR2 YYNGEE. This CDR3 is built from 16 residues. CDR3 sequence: CASSVEATGVMYGYTF. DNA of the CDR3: TGTGCCAGCAGCGTAGAGGCCACAGGGGTGATGTATGGCTACACCTTC. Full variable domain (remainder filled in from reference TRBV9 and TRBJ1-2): DSGVTQTPKHLITATGQRVTLRCSPRSGDLSVYWYQQSLDQGLQFLIQYYNGEERAKGNILERFSAQQFPDLHSELNLSSLELGDSALYFCASSVEATGVMYGYTFGSGTRLTVV.

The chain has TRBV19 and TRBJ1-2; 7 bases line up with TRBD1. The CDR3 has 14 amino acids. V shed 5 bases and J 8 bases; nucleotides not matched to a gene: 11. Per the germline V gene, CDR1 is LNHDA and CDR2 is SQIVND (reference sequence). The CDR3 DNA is TGTGCCAGTAGTCGGACAGGAGCCCATTCAGGCTACACCTTC. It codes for CASSRTGAHSGYTF. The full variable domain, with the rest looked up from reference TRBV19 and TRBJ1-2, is DGGITQSPKYLFRKEGQNVTLSCEQNLNHDAMYWYRQDPGQGLRLIYYSQIVNDFQKGDIAEGYSVSREKKESFPLTVTSAQKNPTAFYLCASSRTGAHSGYTFGSGTRLTVV.

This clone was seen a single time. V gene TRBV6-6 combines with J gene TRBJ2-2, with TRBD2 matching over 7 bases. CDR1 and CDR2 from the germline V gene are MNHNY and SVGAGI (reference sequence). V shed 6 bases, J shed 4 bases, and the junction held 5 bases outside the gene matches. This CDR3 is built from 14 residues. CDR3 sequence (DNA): TGTGCCAGCAGGAGGGGCGGGAGCACCGGGGAGCTGTTTTTT. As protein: CASRRGGSTGELFF.

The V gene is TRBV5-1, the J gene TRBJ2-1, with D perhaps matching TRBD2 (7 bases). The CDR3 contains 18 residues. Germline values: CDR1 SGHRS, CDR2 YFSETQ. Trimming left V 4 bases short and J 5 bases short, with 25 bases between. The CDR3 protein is CASSPQGMSAGAHNEQFF. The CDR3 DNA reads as TGCGCCAGCAGCCCCCAGGGGATGTCTGCGGGAGCCCACAATGAGCAGTTCTTC. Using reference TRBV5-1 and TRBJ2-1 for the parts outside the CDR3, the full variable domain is KAGVTQTPRYLIKTRGQQVTLSCSPISGHRSVSWYQQTPGQGLQFLFEYFSETQRNKGNFPGRFSGRQFSNSRSEMNVSTLELGDSALYLCASSPQGMSAGAHNEQFFGPGTRLTVL.

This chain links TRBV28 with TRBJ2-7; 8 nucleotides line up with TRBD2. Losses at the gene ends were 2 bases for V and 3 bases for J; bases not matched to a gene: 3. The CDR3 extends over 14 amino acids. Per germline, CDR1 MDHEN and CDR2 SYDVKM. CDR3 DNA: TGTGCCAGCAGTTTACCGCGGGAGGTCTACGAGCAGTACTTC. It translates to CASSLPREVYEQYF.

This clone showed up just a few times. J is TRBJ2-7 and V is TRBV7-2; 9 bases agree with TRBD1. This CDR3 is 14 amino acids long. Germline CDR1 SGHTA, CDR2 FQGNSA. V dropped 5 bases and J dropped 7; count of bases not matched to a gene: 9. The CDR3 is CASSPQGALGEQYF. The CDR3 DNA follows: TGTGCCAGCAGCCCACAGGGGGCGCTGGGGGAGCAGTACTTC.

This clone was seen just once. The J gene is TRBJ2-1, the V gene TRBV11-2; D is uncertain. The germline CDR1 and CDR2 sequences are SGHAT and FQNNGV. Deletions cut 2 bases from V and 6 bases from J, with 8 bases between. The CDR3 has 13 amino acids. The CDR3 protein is CASSLLAFNEQFF. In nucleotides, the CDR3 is TGTGCCAGCAGCTTATTGGCCTTCAATGAGCAGTTCTTC. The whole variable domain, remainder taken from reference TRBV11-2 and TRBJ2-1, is EAGVAQSPRYKIIEKRQSVAFWCNPISGHATLYWYQQILGQGPKLLIQFQNNGVVDDSQLPKDRFSAERLKGVDSTLKIQPAKLEDSAVYLCASSLLAFNEQFFGPGTRLTVL.

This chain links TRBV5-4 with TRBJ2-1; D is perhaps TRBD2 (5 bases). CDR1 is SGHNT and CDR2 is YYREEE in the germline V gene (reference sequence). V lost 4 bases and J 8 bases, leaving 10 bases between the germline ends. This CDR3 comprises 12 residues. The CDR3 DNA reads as TGTGCCAGCAGCACAGACGGGGATGAGCAGTTCTTC. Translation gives CASSTDGDEQFF.

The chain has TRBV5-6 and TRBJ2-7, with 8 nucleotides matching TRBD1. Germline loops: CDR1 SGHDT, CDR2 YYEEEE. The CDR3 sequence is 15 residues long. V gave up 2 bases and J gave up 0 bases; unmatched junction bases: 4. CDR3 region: CASSLGQGVSYEQYF. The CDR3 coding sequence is TGTGCCAGCAGCTTAGGACAGGGAGTCTCCTACGAGCAGTACTTC.

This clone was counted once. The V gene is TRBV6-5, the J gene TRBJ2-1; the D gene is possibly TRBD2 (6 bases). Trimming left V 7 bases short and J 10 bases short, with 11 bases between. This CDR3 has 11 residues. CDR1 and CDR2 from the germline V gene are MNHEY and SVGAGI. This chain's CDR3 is CASTGGREQFF. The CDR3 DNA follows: TGTGCCAGCACCGGAGGGCGGGAGCAGTTCTTC.

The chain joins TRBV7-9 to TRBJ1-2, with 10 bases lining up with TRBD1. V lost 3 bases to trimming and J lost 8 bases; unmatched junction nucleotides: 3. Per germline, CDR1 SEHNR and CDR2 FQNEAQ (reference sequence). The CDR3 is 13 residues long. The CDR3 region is CASSFATGGGYTF. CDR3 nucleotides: TGTGCCAGCAGCTTCGCGACAGGGGGCGGCTACACCTTC.

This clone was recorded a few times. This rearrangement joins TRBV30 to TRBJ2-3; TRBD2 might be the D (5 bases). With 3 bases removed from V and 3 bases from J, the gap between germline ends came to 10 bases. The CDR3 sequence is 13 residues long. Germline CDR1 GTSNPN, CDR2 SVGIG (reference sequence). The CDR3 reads CAWRSGGTDTQYF. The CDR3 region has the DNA TGTGCCTGGAGATCGGGCGGGACAGATACGCAGTATTTT.

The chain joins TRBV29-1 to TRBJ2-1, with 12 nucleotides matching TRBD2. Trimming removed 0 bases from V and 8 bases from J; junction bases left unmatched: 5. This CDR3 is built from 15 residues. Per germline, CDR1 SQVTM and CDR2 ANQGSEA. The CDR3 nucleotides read TGCAGCGTTGAAGAATTGACTAGCGGGAGTGATGAGCAGTTCTTC. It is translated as CSVEELTSGSDEQFF.

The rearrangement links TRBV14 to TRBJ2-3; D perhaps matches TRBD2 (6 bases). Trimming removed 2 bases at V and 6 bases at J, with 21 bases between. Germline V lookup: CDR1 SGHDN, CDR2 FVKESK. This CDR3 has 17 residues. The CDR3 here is CASSQRRRGSGWDTQYF. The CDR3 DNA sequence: TGTGCCAGCAGCCAAAGACGGCGGGGCTCCGGGTGGGATACGCAGTATTTT.